One TCR beta chain is described in this entry. The sample originates from a study of blood T cell repertoires in COVID-19. Overall study context: The United States, Italy and Spain were the sources of the acute and convalescent COVID-19 samples. From T cells, B-cell-depleted T cells, or PBMCs came the material, which was cDNA or gDNA.

Authors' processing steps: Reference gene primers were amplified, and this amplification served to estimate nucleated cell counts. The table came from immunoSEQ multiplex PCR; TCRdb's copy has only in-frame clones and leaves some out. Clonal size and the V and J genes are those of that table, whereas D and trimming came from the DNA. The table lists fewer than 250,000 clones, approximately 89% of them singletons. This CDR3 has 15 residues. CDR1 SGHAT and CDR2 FQNNGV come from the germline V gene. The junction had 11 bases not matched to a gene; V was cut back by 5 bases and J by 7 bases. The sequenced sample was peripheral blood. The chain employs TRBV11-2 and TRBJ2-4; 7 nucleotides match TRBD2. The source of this sequence is a woman aged 35 to 49 with acute or convalescent COVID-19. CDR3 in amino acids: CASSVFSGEGNIQYF. The CDR3 DNA follows: TGTGCCAGCAGCGTCTTCAGTGGGGAGGGGAACATTCAGTACTTC.